This TCR beta chain was identified during a study of brain T cells in children with intractable seizures. Findings of the study overall: Pre-surgery blood may have been undersampled, hiding some clones. Patients' HCMV serostatus was unknown; virus specificity rests on CDR3 similarity alone.

The CDR3 is 14 amino acids. V lost 0 bases to trimming and J lost 5 bases, with 8 bases between them. In the case of this clone: Its antigen is unknown.

TCRdb keeps only in-frame clones here, not all; method: immunoSEQ multiplex PCR. The table includes about 350,000 clones, 93% detected once. Time point of the sample: blood from clinic visit 5 months post-surgery; TSC patient then seizure free. Sequencing was limited to surgery cases with top T cell transcript signatures in brain tissue. The TCR was taken from a boy younger than two with tuberous sclerosis and intractable seizures. The sample consisted of peripheral blood, taken less than 6 months after surgery. The V call is TRBV23-1, the J call TRBJ1-5, with no clear D. TRBV23-1 is an ORF; its function is uncertain. DNA for the CDR3: TGCGCCAGCAGTCAATCTAAGGGAGATCAGCCCCAGCATTTT. Encoded protein: CASSQSKGDQPQHF.